The 27 T cell receptor beta chains listed next were all sequenced from one sample in a study of CD8 T cells in Susac syndrome. With random hexamers, reverse transcription was performed on about 0.5 to 1 ug of RNA. TCRdb re-called the immunoSEQ multiplex PCR reads through MiXCR, storing one row per CDR3 protein. The table lists more than 150,000 distinct CDR3 sequences, more than 85% of them singletons. The source material was CD8+ T cells from PBMCs. These receptors were taken from a human donor with Susac syndrome.

The V gene is TRBV7-9, the J gene TRBJ1-5; possibly TRBD1 for D (6 bases). Per germline, CDR1 SEHNR and CDR2 FQNEAQ (reference sequence). The CDR3 has 16 amino acids. Deletions cut 0 bases from V and 6 bases from J, with 15 bases between. The CDR3 protein is CASSLATGGQGQPQHF. The CDR3 nucleotides are TGTGCCAGCAGCTTAGCGACAGGAGGGCAGGGTCAGCCCCAGCATTTT. Based on the CDR3 plus reference TRBV7-9 and TRBJ1-5, the full variable domain is DTGVSQNPRHKITKRGQNVTFRCDPISEHNRLYWYRQTLGQGPEFLTYFQNEAQLEKSRLLSDRFSAERPKGSFSTLEIQRTEQGDSAMYLCASSLATGGQGQPQHFGDGTRLSIL.

This sequence joins TRBV7-9 and TRBJ2-7; maybe TRBD1 (5 bases). Per the germline V gene, CDR1 is SEHNR and CDR2 is FQNEAQ (reference sequence). The CDR3 is made up of 12 amino acids. Trimming took off 5 bases at V and 6 bases at J, with 11 bases between the two ends. CDR3 coding DNA: TGTGCCAGCAGCATTTACAGGCTCGAGCAGTACTTC. Protein sequence: CASSIYRLEQYF.

The chain joins TRBV2 to TRBJ2-1, with 7 bases aligning to TRBD1. This CDR3 region has 16 residues. CDR1 is SNHLY and CDR2 is FYNNEI in the germline V gene. V trimming: 7 bases; J trimming: 5 bases; junction bases outside the gene matches: 14. In nucleotides, the CDR3 is TGTGCCAGCATTACACCGACAGGGCCCGACGACAATGAGCAGTTCTTC. Translated, it gives CASITPTGPDDNEQFF.

This clonotype has a single count. V and J are TRBV13 and TRBJ2-1, with a weak D call TRBD1 (5 bases). CDR3 length: 12 amino acids. V was clipped by 10 bases and J by 8 bases, with 15 bases between them. Germline loops: CDR1 PRHDT, CDR2 FYEKMQ (reference sequence). CDR3 nucleotides: TGTGCCATAAAGACAATCAGGGATGAGCAGTTCTTC. Its translation: CAIKTIRDEQFF.

The CDR3 is CASSIRPGQTTGELFF. Written as DNA, the CDR3 is TGTGCCAGTAGTATCCGTCCGGGACAGACCACCGGGGAGCTGTTTTTT. The chain uses TRBV19 and TRBJ2-2; 7 nucleotides align to TRBD1. The junction had 8 bases not matched to a gene; V was cut back by 3 bases and J by 4 bases. The germline V gene encodes CDR1 LNHDA and CDR2 SQIVND (reference sequence). The CDR3 has 16 amino acids.

This chain joins TRBV20-1 and TRBJ2-7; D call uncertain. The V end was cut by 4 bases, the J end by 5 bases, with 18 bases between. Germline CDR1 reads DFQATT; CDR2 reads SNEGSKA (reference sequence). The CDR3 has 14 amino acids. The CDR3 bases are TGCAGTGCTATCCGGTATGTCGGTCCCCACGAGCAGTACTTC. As protein: CSAIRYVGPHEQYF.

This clonotype was recorded only once. The rearrangement links TRBV14 to TRBJ2-1; D remains ambiguous. This CDR3 comprises 17 residues. Trimming shortened V by 1 base and J by 4 bases, and 17 bases separated the two germline ends. CDR1 is SGHDN and CDR2 is FVKESK in the germline V gene. The CDR3 nucleotides are TGTGCCAGCAGCCAAGGATTAGTACTGGAAGTTTACAATGAGCAGTTCTTC. It specifies CASSQGLVLEVYNEQFF. Full variable domain (missing parts from reference TRBV14 and TRBJ2-1): EAGVTQFPSHSVIEKGQTVTLRCDPISGHDNLYWYRRVMGKEIKFLLHFVKESKQDESGMPNNRFLAERTGGTYSTLKVQPAELEDSGVYFCASSQGLVLEVYNEQFFGPGTRLTVL.

CDR3 in amino acids: CASRPGLTTGELFF. CDR3 in DNA: TGTGCCAGCAGACCGGGACTGACCACCGGGGAGCTGTTTTTT. J is TRBJ2-2 and V is TRBV11-1, with a weak D call TRBD2 (6 bases). Between the trimmed V and J ends, which lost 6 bases and 4 bases, there was a span of 12 bases. Germline CDR1 is SGHAT and CDR2 is FQDESV (reference sequence). The CDR3 length is 14 residues. The full variable domain, completed using reference TRBV11-1 and TRBJ2-2, is EAEVAQSPRYKITEKSQAVAFWCDPISGHATLYWYRQILGQGPELLVQFQDESVVDDSQLPKDRFSAERLKGVDSTLKIQPAELGDSAMYLCASRPGLTTGELFFGEGSRLTVL.

This chain links TRBV27 with TRBJ2-1, with 11 bases matching TRBD2. Germline CDR1 and CDR2: MNHEY and SMNVEV (reference sequence). The V segment lost 7 bases and the J segment 10 bases; nucleotides outside the gene matches: 12. This CDR3 has 15 amino acids. The chain's CDR3 is CASTSGLAALREQFF. CDR3 coding DNA: TGTGCCAGCACGTCGGGACTAGCGGCCCTTAGGGAGCAGTTCTTC.

The chain links TRBV27 to TRBJ2-4; unclear D gene. V was clipped by 2 bases and J by 8 bases, with 13 bases between them. This CDR3 is built from 14 residues. Germline V gives CDR1 MNHEY, CDR2 SMNVEV (reference sequence). The CDR3 DNA reads TGTGCCAGCAGTTTACTTTTAGGCAGTGACATTCAGTACTTC. It is translated as CASSLLLGSDIQYF.

The rearrangement links TRBV9 to TRBJ1-1; D is possibly TRBD1 (5 bases). The CDR3 is 14 residues long. V lost 1 base and J 1 base, leaving 8 bases between the germline ends. The germline V gene encodes CDR1 SGDLS and CDR2 YYNGEE. CDR3 amino acids: CASSVSGQNTEAFF. Here the CDR3 DNA reads TGTGCCAGCAGCGTAAGCGGACAGAACACTGAAGCTTTCTTT.

The rearrangement links TRBV4-1 to TRBJ1-1; the D gene is possibly TRBD1 (5 bases). The CDR3 covers 14 residues. The germline CDR1 and CDR2 sequences are MGHRA and YSYEKL. Deletions cut 0 bases from V and 0 bases from J, with 5 bases between. CDR3 sequence (DNA): TGCGCCAGCAGCCAAGAGGGGGTGAACACTGAAGCTTTCTTT. The encoded protein is CASSQEGVNTEAFF.

This chain joins TRBV7-9 and TRBJ2-1; a possible D gene is TRBD2 (5 bases). The V end was cut by 5 bases, the J end by 8 bases, with 22 bases between. Germline CDR1 SEHNR, CDR2 FQNEAQ (reference sequence). The length of the CDR3 is 16 residues. The CDR3: CASSLLVGAFSHEQFF. As DNA, the CDR3 is TGTGCCAGCAGCCTCCTGGTGGGAGCTTTTTCCCATGAGCAGTTCTTC.

This clonotype was seen once. V and J are TRBV28 and TRBJ2-1, with a possible D match to TRBD2 (5 bases). The CDR3 contains 12 residues. Germline V lookup: CDR1 MDHEN, CDR2 SYDVKM. The V end was cut by 6 bases, the J end by 5 bases, with 8 bases between. CDR3 region: CASREADNEQFF. Here the CDR3 DNA reads TGTGCCAGCAGAGAAGCGGACAATGAGCAGTTCTTC.

The chain joins TRBV4-1 to TRBJ2-1; TRBD2 might be the D (5 bases). Deletions cut 1 base from V and 7 bases from J, with 17 bases between. Germline CDR1 reads MGHRA; CDR2 reads YSYEKL. The CDR3 is 16 amino acids. The DNA for the CDR3 is TGCGCCAGCAGCCAAGTTGGGAGCGGCATGGAAAATGAGCAGTTCTTC. It is translated as CASSQVGSGMENEQFF.

The V gene is TRBV7-9, the J gene TRBJ2-1, with 9 bases aligning to TRBD2. The J segment lost 8 bases and the V segment lost 2 bases, leaving 10 bases of the junction unmatched. CDR3 length equals 16 residues. CDR1 SEHNR and CDR2 FQNEAQ come from the germline V gene (reference sequence). CDR3 DNA: TGTGCCAGCAGCTTATTGCGTAGCGGGAGTCTCGATGAGCAGTTCTTC. Protein: CASSLLRSGSLDEQFF.

The J gene is TRBJ2-5, the V gene TRBV7-9; D may be TRBD1 or TRBD2 (5 bases each). Germline assignment: CDR1 SEHNR and CDR2 FQNEAQ (reference sequence). CDR3 length: 14 residues. Trimming took off 1 base at V and 4 bases at J, with 10 bases between the two ends. The CDR3 sequence: CASSLEAGRETQYF. The CDR3 DNA sequence: TGTGCCAGCAGCTTAGAGGCAGGGAGAGAGACCCAGTACTTC. Full variable domain (remainder filled in from reference TRBV7-9 and TRBJ2-5): DTGVSQNPRHKITKRGQNVTFRCDPISEHNRLYWYRQTLGQGPEFLTYFQNEAQLEKSRLLSDRFSAERPKGSFSTLEIQRTEQGDSAMYLCASSLEAGRETQYFGPGTRLLVL.

The rearrangement joins TRBV5-6 to TRBJ2-7, with TRBD2 as a possible D gene (6 bases). This CDR3 is 14 amino acids long. Germline V gene sequence: CDR1 SGHDT, CDR2 YYEEEE. The V end was cut by 4 bases, the J end by 3 bases, with 14 bases between. The CDR3 nucleotides are TGTGCCAGCAGCGCGGGGTATTCAGACTACGAGCAGTACTTC. Translating gives CASSAGYSDYEQYF.

This chain connects TRBV9 to TRBJ2-3; 14 positions match TRBD2. Germline values: CDR1 SGDLS, CDR2 YYNGEE. The trim removed 4 bases at V and 6 bases at J, leaving 4 bases unmatched. The CDR3 has 15 amino acids. CDR3 in amino acids: CASSPRTSGGDTQYF. CDR3 in DNA: TGTGCCAGCAGCCCCCGGACTAGCGGGGGGGATACGCAGTATTTT.

V is TRBV4-1 and J is TRBJ2-7; TRBD2 might be the D (6 bases). Germline V CDR1 and CDR2: MGHRA, YSYEKL. CDR3 size: 15 residues. The V end lost 4 bases, the J end lost 5 bases, and 18 bases lay between the germline ends. The CDR3 bases are TGCGCCAGCAGCCCCTCGGGTCTTGGGGGGAACGAGCAGTACTTC. This translates into CASSPSGLGGNEQYF.

J is TRBJ2-3 and V is TRBV29-1; D unresolved. The ends were cut back, 7 bases at V and 4 bases at J, with 9 bases in the middle. The germline V gene has CDR1 SQVTM and CDR2 ANQGSEA. The CDR3 sequence is 11 residues long. CDR3 coding DNA: TGCAGCGGGGTTGAGGCAGATACGCAGTATTTT. Its translation: CSGVEADTQYF.

The rearrangement joins TRBV28 to TRBJ2-1; perhaps TRBD2 as D (6 bases). Trimming took 3 bases from V and 7 from J, leaving 13 bases between them. The CDR3 has 14 residues. Looked up from germline, CDR1 is MDHEN and CDR2 is SYDVKM. CDR3 nucleotides: TGTGCCAGCAGTTTGAGCCCAGCGGGTAATGAGCAGTTCTTC. Protein product: CASSLSPAGNEQFF.

The rearrangement uses TRBV7-8 and TRBJ2-1; 12 bases fit TRBD2. V shed 5 bases and J 0 bases; nucleotides not matched to a gene: 8. The V gene's germline CDR1 is SGHVS and CDR2 FQNEAQ. There are 18 residues in the CDR3. The CDR3 DNA is TGTGCCAGCAGCCCGGGACTAGCGGGTACGAGCTCCTACAATGAGCAGTTCTTC. Protein product: CASSPGLAGTSSYNEQFF. Filled out from reference TRBV7-8 and TRBJ2-1, the complete variable domain reads GAGVSQSPRYKVAKRGQDVALRCDPISGHVSLFWYQQALGQGPEFLTYFQNEAQLDKSGLPSDRFFAERPEGSVSTLKIQRTQQEDSAVYLCASSPGLAGTSSYNEQFFGPGTRLTVL.

The gene calls are TRBV5-1 and TRBJ1-2; 7 nucleotides match TRBD1. Per the germline V gene, CDR1 is SGHRS and CDR2 is YFSETQ. V shed 2 bases and J 4 bases; nucleotides not matched to a gene: 11. This CDR3 comprises 16 residues. This CDR3 is CASSFGLRQGVYGYTF. Written as DNA, the CDR3 is TGCGCCAGCAGCTTCGGTCTTAGACAGGGCGTCTATGGCTACACCTTC.

V usage is TRBV12-3 or TRBV12-4 and J usage is TRBJ2-1; TRBD2 aligns across 10 bases. The CDR3 runs to 13 residues. V shed 5 bases, J shed 9 bases, and the junction held 4 bases outside the gene matches. CDR3 amino acids: CASSSGGAGEQFF. As DNA, the CDR3 is TGTGCCAGCAGTAGCGGGGGGGCGGGTGAGCAGTTCTTC.

This chain joins TRBV7-9 and TRBJ2-2; weak D call: TRBD2 (5 bases). CDR1 is SEHNR and CDR2 is FQNEAQ in the germline V gene (reference sequence). V shed 2 bases and J shed 1 base, with 17 bases lying between them. The CDR3 totals 18 residues. DNA for the CDR3: TGTGCCAGCAGCTTACCGGTGTTGGCTAGCCAGAACACCGGGGAGCTGTTTTTT. Translated: CASSLPVLASQNTGELFF.

The chain joins TRBV6-5 to TRBJ2-7; D might be TRBD2 (5 bases). Germline values: CDR1 MNHEY, CDR2 SVGAGI. V gave up 0 bases and J gave up 0 bases, with 9 bases separating them. The CDR3 totals 15 residues. The CDR3 DNA is TGTGCCAGCAGTTACTCGATCGGGGTCTCCTACGAGCAGTACTTC. Protein product: CASSYSIGVSYEQYF.